The 16 T cell receptor beta chains below come from one sample, sequenced in a study of blood T cell repertoires in COVID-19. TCRdb's copy holds only in-frame clones and misses some; the assay was immunoSEQ multiplex PCR. This repertoire shows about 190,000 clones, around 80% found once; its top ten account for about 2.8%. Sequencing input: peripheral blood. These receptors were taken from a woman of 80 years or more with active or convalescent COVID-19.

This clone appeared a single time. This chain connects TRBV19 to TRBJ1-2, with D unresolved. The V gene's germline CDR1 is LNHDA and CDR2 SQIVND (reference sequence). This CDR3 has 14 residues. V shed 5 bases and J shed 4 bases, with 14 bases lying between them. This chain's CDR3 is CASSGALGPYGYTF. CDR3 DNA: TGTGCCAGTAGTGGAGCCCTTGGTCCCTATGGCTACACCTTC.

This clone was observed once. V and J are TRBV6-5 and TRBJ2-7, with D possibly TRBD2 on 5 matching bases. The CDR3 is made up of 12 amino acids. The germline CDR1 and CDR2 sequences are MNHEY and SVGAGI. Trimming took off 7 bases at V and 3 bases at J, with 10 bases between the two ends. The CDR3 DNA reads TGTGCCAGCATGGGGAGCGGCTACGAGCAGTACTTC. This translates into CASMGSGYEQYF.

The chain links TRBV3-1 (or the pseudogene TRBV3-2) to TRBJ2-3; tentative D call: TRBD1 (5 bases). CDR3 size: 15 residues. Trimming removed 3 bases from V and 3 bases from J, with 13 bases in between. Germline lookup yields CDR1 LGHDT and CDR2 YNNKEL (reference sequence). The CDR3 sequence: CASSQSQGETDTQYF. The CDR3 bases are TGTGCCAGCAGCCAGAGTCAAGGGGAAACAGATACGCAGTATTTT.

This clone was observed once. The junction differs from germline at one of its ends, possibly a read error. J is TRBJ1-2 and V is TRBV4-1; possibly TRBD1 for D (5 bases). This CDR3 has 16 amino acids. Germline lookup yields CDR1 MGHRA and CDR2 YSYEKL. The CDR3 sequence: CANSREDRSRNYGYTF. The DNA for the CDR3 is TGCGCCAACAGCCGAGAAGACAGAAGCCGTAACTATGGCTACACCTTC.

In its sample, this clone was seen once. V usage is TRBV3-1 (or the pseudogene TRBV3-2) and J usage is TRBJ2-1; 14 nucleotides align to TRBD2. Trimming removed 0 bases from V and 5 bases from J; junction bases left unmatched: 3. Germline V gene lookup returns CDR1 LGHDT and CDR2 YNNKEL (reference sequence). This CDR3 spans 17 amino acids. CDR3 loop: CASSQDLTSGRDNEQFF. DNA of the CDR3: TGTGCCAGCAGCCAAGACCTGACTAGCGGGAGGGACAATGAGCAGTTCTTC.

This chain connects TRBV7-3 to TRBJ2-6, with D perhaps matching TRBD1 (7 bases). The CDR3 is 19 amino acids. The V gene lost 4 bases and the J gene lost 0 bases, with 19 bases spanning the gap. The germline CDR1 and CDR2 sequences are SGHTA and FQGTGA. This chain's CDR3 is CASSSRAGQRSSGANVLTF. CDR3 in DNA: TGTGCCAGCAGCTCACGGGCGGGACAGAGAAGCTCTGGGGCCAACGTCCTGACTTTC.

The J gene is TRBJ1-6, the V gene TRBV11-2; 11 nucleotides agree with TRBD1. The ends lost 8 bases at V and 10 bases at J; junction bases unmatched: 4. The CDR3 has 13 amino acids. Looked up from germline, CDR1 is SGHAT and CDR2 is FQNNGV. CDR3 DNA: TGTGCCAGCGGACAGGGGGCTTTGTCACCCCTCCACTTT. It encodes CASGQGALSPLHF.

The rearrangement links TRBV2 to TRBJ2-7, with D perhaps matching TRBD1 (6 bases). The CDR3 is 12 residues long. Trimming removed 10 bases from V and 0 bases from J, with 10 bases in between. In germline, CDR1 is SNHLY, CDR2 FYNNEI. The CDR3 protein is CATRGGSYEQYF. The DNA of the CDR3 is TGTGCCACCCGAGGGGGCTCCTACGAGCAGTACTTC.

V usage is TRBV5-1 and J usage is TRBJ1-4, with D unresolved. Trimming removed 3 bases from V and 4 bases from J, with 13 bases in between. Looked up from germline, CDR1 is SGHRS and CDR2 is YFSETQ. The CDR3 is 15 residues long. The CDR3, as DNA: TGCGCCAGCAGCTCCGGGAGCTTCGATAATGAAAAACTGTTTTTT. This gives the protein CASSSGSFDNEKLFF.

This clone was counted a few times. The chain links TRBV6-5 to TRBJ1-2, with 9 positions matching TRBD1. The junction had 4 bases not matched to a gene; V was cut back by 6 bases and J by 5 bases. The germline gives CDR1 MNHEY, CDR2 SVGAGI. The CDR3 is 13 amino acids. CDR3: CASSLQGAYGYTF. For the CDR3, the DNA is TGTGCCAGCAGCCTACAGGGGGCTTATGGCTACACCTTC.

This chain uses TRBV7-8 with TRBJ1-5; TRBD1 matches at 7 bases. The CDR3 consists of 16 residues. V shed 1 base, J shed 7 bases, and the junction held 10 bases outside the gene matches. The V gene's germline CDR1 is SGHVS and CDR2 FQNEAQ. This chain's CDR3 is CASSLVGGGAGQPQHF. The CDR3 DNA is TGTGCCAGCAGCTTAGTTGGAGGGGGCGCGGGGCAGCCCCAGCATTTT. Combining the CDR3 with reference TRBV7-8 and TRBJ1-5 gives the whole variable domain GAGVSQSPRYKVAKRGQDVALRCDPISGHVSLFWYQQALGQGPEFLTYFQNEAQLDKSGLPSDRFFAERPEGSVSTLKIQRTQQEDSAVYLCASSLVGGGAGQPQHFGDGTRLSIL.

The gene calls are TRBV4-2 and TRBJ2-1; 13 bases line up with TRBD2. V lost 1 base, J lost 4 bases, and 7 bases stayed unmatched. The CDR3 is made up of 18 amino acids. The germline CDR1 and CDR2 sequences are LGHNA and YNFKEQ. CDR3 loop: CASSQGVTSGGAYNEQFF. CDR3 DNA sequence: TGTGCCAGCAGCCAAGGGGTTACTAGCGGGGGGGCATACAATGAGCAGTTCTTC.

The CDR3 loop is CASSPSGGTYGEQFF. The DNA of the CDR3 is TGTGCCAGCTCACCAAGCGGGGGGACATACGGTGAGCAGTTCTTC. The V and J genes are TRBV18 and TRBJ2-1; 9 bases are shared with TRBD2. V lost 2 bases to trimming and J lost 9 bases; unmatched junction nucleotides: 8. The CDR3 has 15 residues. Germline V CDR1 and CDR2: KGHSH, LQKENI.

The rearrangement uses TRBV5-4 and TRBJ2-3, with 11 nucleotides matching TRBD2. The V gene end was trimmed by 0 bases and the J gene end by 6 bases; junction bases not matched to a gene: 9. CDR3 size: 17 residues. The germline V gene encodes CDR1 SGHNT and CDR2 YYREEE (reference sequence). The CDR3 is CASSLEPSGGQEDTQYF. CDR3 bases: TGTGCCAGCAGCTTGGAGCCTAGCGGGGGGCAGGAGGATACGCAGTATTTT.

The J gene is TRBJ2-2, the V gene TRBV4-1, with D tentatively TRBD2 (5 bases). CDR3 length: 17 residues. Trimming left V 1 base short and J 1 base short, with 13 bases between. Germline CDR1 is MGHRA and CDR2 is YSYEKL. CDR3 sequence reads: CASSQVNGLVNTGELFF. The CDR3 DNA reads TGCGCCAGCAGCCAAGTTAACGGACTCGTGAACACCGGGGAGCTGTTTTTT.

This chain joins TRBV28 and TRBJ2-7, with TRBD1 as a possible D gene (5 bases). Deletions cut 7 bases from V and 5 bases from J, with 27 bases between. Germline values: CDR1 MDHEN, CDR2 SYDVKM. CDR3 size: 17 residues. DNA for the CDR3: TGTGCCAGCACTCTTTCAGGGTACCGCGAGCGCAGGGACGAGCAGTACTTC. Its translation is CASTLSGYRERRDEQYF. The complete variable domain, with remaining parts taken from reference TRBV28 and TRBJ2-7, reads DVKVTQSSRYLVKRTGEKVFLECVQDMDHENMFWYRQDPGLGLRLIYFSYDVKMKEKGDIPEGYSVSREKKERFSLILESASTNQTSMYLCASTLSGYRERRDEQYFGPGTRLTVT.